This record covers a single T cell receptor beta chain. This sample stems from a study of blood T cell repertoires in COVID-19. This CDR3 contains 19 residues. J lost 0 bases, V lost 4 bases, and 13 bases had no gene match. Germline loops: CDR1 SGHVS, CDR2 FQNEAQ. Profiling relied on immunoSEQ multiplex PCR, and the TCRdb table lists in-frame clones only, not all of them. The sample consists of some 230,000 clones, 82% of them appearing once. The sample was peripheral blood. The source of this sequence is a woman older than 75 with COVID-19, enrolled during active disease. V gene TRBV7-8 combines with J gene TRBJ1-5, with 9 nucleotides matching TRBD1. This chain's CDR3 is CASSYTGQGATYSNQPQHF. CDR3 nucleotide sequence: TGTGCCAGCAGCTACACGGGACAGGGCGCTACCTATAGCAATCAGCCCCAGCATTTT.